This T cell receptor (beta chain) was found in a study of blood T cells in healthy people across ages. The CDR3 loop spans 15 amino acids. V was clipped by 6 bases and J by 7 bases; unmatched bases: 11. Points from the study as a whole: Naive CD4+ cell counts and diversity both ran higher in long-lived than in aged donors.

On this clonotype: Its antigen is as yet unknown.

Total RNA extracted from each sample amounted to at least 5.5 micrograms. Using a J-beta primer mix together with a sample-barcoded 5' primer, a second PCR was run for roughly 6 to 11 cycles. Each cDNA molecule was tagged by a template-switch adaptor that had 12 random nucleotides. TCRdb reanalysed the 5' RACE reads using MiXCR and keeps one entry per CDR3 protein. This table holds 800,000 to 1,300,000 distinct CDR3 sequences, approximately 25% found once. This same sample was also taken into another study, of T cells of mothers and their children. From that report: In each mother, TCR beta CDR3 reads exceeded 10 million; in each child, they numbered 2.5 million to 3.5 million.

This receptor was obtained from a girl aged 2 to 9 in good health. V gene TRBV12-3 or TRBV12-4 combines with J gene TRBJ2-7; 11 bases line up with TRBD2. Source material: blood. CDR3 sequence (DNA): TGTGCCAGCAGCTGGACACTAGCGGGGGTGGCAGAGCAGTACTTC. Amino acid sequence: CASSWTLAGVAEQYF.